The rows below give T cell receptor beta chains drawn from one sample of a study of T-cell reconstitution after alpha-beta-depleted transplantation in children. TCRdb re-analysed the PCR reads in MiXCR, keeping a single row per CDR3 protein. The sample has approximately 1,000,000 distinct CDR3 sequences; roughly 29% are singletons. This specimen consisted of PBMCs, mostly from graft donor cells, obtained 360 days after TCRalphabeta/CD19-depleted stem cell transplant. These receptors were collected from a boy under two years old who had a stem cell transplant for SCID, so the T cells may come from the graft donor. Both conserved end residues are part of each CDR3. D genes are given only for firm matches. A row's size may be missing; if present it is once, few, many or a size class.

d_gene: TRBD2
v_gene: TRBV5-1
abundance: few
j_gene: TRBJ2-7
CDR3nt: TGCGCCAGCAGCTTGGTGGTAGCGGGGGAGTACGAGCAGTACTTC
CDR3aa: CASSLVVAGEYEQYF

d_gene: -
v_gene: TRBV5-6
abundance: few
j_gene: TRBJ2-7
CDR3nt: TGTGCCAGCAGCACCCTAGGGGGGGTAACCTACGAGCAGTACTTC
CDR3aa: CASSTLGGVTYEQYF

d_gene: -
v_gene: TRBV5-1
abundance: -
j_gene: TRBJ2-6
CDR3nt: TGCGCCAGCAGCAACAGGGTTGCTGGGGCCAACGTCCTGACTTTC
CDR3aa: CASSNRVAGANVLTF

d_gene: TRBD2
v_gene: TRBV12-3/TRBV12-4
abundance: many
j_gene: TRBJ2-2
CDR3nt: TGTGCCAGCCGGCCTGGGACTAGCGGGTACACCGGGGAGCTGTTTTTT
CDR3aa: CASRPGTSGYTGELFF

d_gene: TRBD1
v_gene: TRBV12-3/TRBV12-4
abundance: few
j_gene: TRBJ2-5
CDR3nt: TGTGCCAGCAGTCCCTCAGTCCCTCGACAGGGTGGTGGGACCCAGTACTTC
CDR3aa: CASSPSVPRQGGGTQYF

d_gene: -
v_gene: TRBV5-5
abundance: few
j_gene: TRBJ2-7
CDR3nt: TGTGCCAGCATCGATTGGTCGGGCTCCTACGAGCAGTACTTC
CDR3aa: CASIDWSGSYEQYF

d_gene: -
v_gene: TRBV5-1
abundance: -
j_gene: TRBJ1-1
CDR3nt: TGCGCCAGCAGCTTGGAGGGGAGGGAGAATGAAGCTTTCTTT
CDR3aa: CASSLEGRENEAFF

d_gene: -
v_gene: TRBV15
abundance: -
j_gene: TRBJ2-7
CDR3nt: TGTGCCACCAGCACCGGGATTGACGAGCAGTACTTC
CDR3aa: CATSTGIDEQYF

d_gene: -
v_gene: TRBV20-1
abundance: few
j_gene: TRBJ1-5
CDR3nt: TGCAGTGCGTATCGTCCAGAGTCGCGGGATCAGCCCCAGCATTTT
CDR3aa: CSAYRPESRDQPQHF

d_gene: -
v_gene: TRBV29-1
abundance: many
j_gene: TRBJ2-2
CDR3nt: TGCAGCGTTAAAAGGGTTTACGGGGAGCTGTTTTTT
CDR3aa: CSVKRVYGELFF

d_gene: TRBD2
v_gene: TRBV20-1
abundance: -
j_gene: TRBJ2-5
CDR3nt: TGCAGTGCTAGACTTGGGACTAGCAGAGAGACCCAGTACTTC
CDR3aa: CSARLGTSRETQYF

d_gene: -
v_gene: TRBV2
abundance: -
j_gene: TRBJ1-2
CDR3nt: TGTGCCAGCAACCGCGGGGGGGCGGCTGGCTACACCTTC
CDR3aa: CASNRGGAAGYTF

d_gene: -
v_gene: TRBV4-1
abundance: -
j_gene: TRBJ1-1
CDR3nt: TGCGCCAGCAGCCAAGAGCCCAGGGCCGACACTGAAGCTTTCTTT
CDR3aa: CASSQEPRADTEAFF

d_gene: TRBD1
v_gene: TRBV6-1
abundance: few
j_gene: TRBJ2-1
CDR3nt: TGTGCCAGCAGTAGAGGGACAGGGGGCATGGATGAGCAGTTCTTC
CDR3aa: CASSRGTGGMDEQFF

d_gene: -
v_gene: TRBV5-1
abundance: -
j_gene: TRBJ2-3
CDR3nt: TGCGCCAGCAGCTCCCGCCCGGTAGGGGCCACAGATACGCAGTATTTT
CDR3aa: CASSSRPVGATDTQYF

d_gene: -
v_gene: TRBV12-3/TRBV12-4
abundance: few
j_gene: TRBJ2-5
CDR3nt: TGTGCCAGCAGTTTTCGACGGCTGGAAGAGACCCAGTACTTC
CDR3aa: CASSFRRLEETQYF

d_gene: TRBD1
v_gene: TRBV7-9
abundance: few
j_gene: TRBJ2-1
CDR3nt: TGTGCCAGCAGCCTAGACAGGGGCGGCACCAATGAGCAGTTCTTC
CDR3aa: CASSLDRGGTNEQFF

d_gene: TRBD1
v_gene: TRBV7-2
abundance: -
j_gene: TRBJ1-3
CDR3nt: TGTGCCAGCAGCGGACGGACAGGGCTTGGAAACACCATATATTTT
CDR3aa: CASSGRTGLGNTIYF

d_gene: -
v_gene: TRBV20-1
abundance: -
j_gene: TRBJ2-2
CDR3nt: TGCAGTGCGGGTGGCTTGCGGGGGAACACCGGGGAGCTGTTTTTT
CDR3aa: CSAGGLRGNTGELFF

d_gene: -
v_gene: TRBV12-3/TRBV12-4
abundance: many
j_gene: TRBJ1-5
CDR3nt: TGTGCCAGCAAGAAAGGCAATCAGCCCCAGCATTTT
CDR3aa: CASKKGNQPQHF

d_gene: -
v_gene: TRBV29-1
abundance: -
j_gene: TRBJ2-5
CDR3nt: TGCAGCGTTGTTCCCTACAGACTCGACCAAGCGGCCCAGTACTTC
CDR3aa: CSVVPYRLDQAAQYF

d_gene: -
v_gene: TRBV5-1
abundance: -
j_gene: TRBJ2-3
CDR3nt: TGCGCCAGCAGCTTGGAAGTTCTCCTCACAGATACGCAGTATTTT
CDR3aa: CASSLEVLLTDTQYF

d_gene: -
v_gene: TRBV12-3/TRBV12-4
abundance: -
j_gene: TRBJ2-5
CDR3nt: TGTGCCAGCAGTCCCAGTGGGCTTTCGGAGACCCAGTACTTC
CDR3aa: CASSPSGLSETQYF

d_gene: TRBD2
v_gene: TRBV12-3/TRBV12-4
abundance: -
j_gene: TRBJ2-3
CDR3nt: TGTGCCAGCAGCCCCGTTGGACTAGCGGTCCCCACAGATACGCAGTATTTT
CDR3aa: CASSPVGLAVPTDTQYF

d_gene: -
v_gene: TRBV5-1
abundance: many
j_gene: TRBJ2-3
CDR3nt: TGCGCCAGCAGCTTGAACAGCCTCACAGATACGCAGTATTTT
CDR3aa: CASSLNSLTDTQYF

d_gene: -
v_gene: TRBV3-1
abundance: -
j_gene: TRBJ2-1
CDR3nt: TGTGCCAGCAGCCAAGAATGGTCCTACAATGAGCAGTTCTTC
CDR3aa: CASSQEWSYNEQFF

d_gene: -
v_gene: TRBV2
abundance: many
j_gene: TRBJ1-1
CDR3nt: TGTGCCAGCTACTCGGGCAGAGTGAACACTGAAGCTTTCTTT
CDR3aa: CASYSGRVNTEAFF

d_gene: -
v_gene: TRBV5-1
abundance: few
j_gene: TRBJ2-1
CDR3nt: TGCGCCAGCAGCTTGGACGGGTGGAGCTCCTACAATGAGCAGTTCTTC
CDR3aa: CASSLDGWSSYNEQFF

d_gene: -
v_gene: TRBV28
abundance: -
j_gene: TRBJ2-5
CDR3nt: TGTGCCAGCAGTGGGAAGACCCAGTACTTC
CDR3aa: CASSGKTQYF

d_gene: -
v_gene: TRBV25-1
abundance: few
j_gene: TRBJ2-1
CDR3nt: TGTGCCAGCAGTGAAGAGACACCAGAGCAGTTCTTC
CDR3aa: CASSEETPEQFF

d_gene: -
v_gene: TRBV7-2
abundance: -
j_gene: TRBJ1-2
CDR3nt: TGTGCCAGCAGCCCAATGCGGGGTTACTATGGCTACACCTTC
CDR3aa: CASSPMRGYYGYTF

d_gene: -
v_gene: TRBV11-2
abundance: -
j_gene: TRBJ2-6
CDR3nt: TGTGCCAGCAGCTTACGAGGGCAACAGACCTTCTCTGGGGCCAACGTCCTGACTTTC
CDR3aa: CASSLRGQQTFSGANVLTF

d_gene: -
v_gene: TRBV15
abundance: -
j_gene: TRBJ2-3
CDR3nt: TGTGCCACCAGCAGACCCGGGACTTTATCAGATACGCAGTATTTT
CDR3aa: CATSRPGTLSDTQYF

d_gene: -
v_gene: TRBV5-6
abundance: -
j_gene: TRBJ1-2
CDR3nt: TGTGCCAGCAGCCGCCGGGGGGGCTACACCTTC
CDR3aa: CASSRRGGYTF

d_gene: -
v_gene: TRBV3-1
abundance: -
j_gene: TRBJ2-7
CDR3nt: TGTGCCAGCAGCGTCCGAGGGGAGAGACCGTACGAGCAGTACTTC
CDR3aa: CASSVRGERPYEQYF

d_gene: -
v_gene: TRBV6-2/TRBV6-3
abundance: few
j_gene: TRBJ1-1
CDR3nt: TGTGCCACTGCGGACAGCTTAAACACTGAAGCTTTCTTT
CDR3aa: CATADSLNTEAFF

d_gene: -
v_gene: TRBV5-1
abundance: -
j_gene: TRBJ2-7
CDR3nt: TGCGCCAGCAGCTTAGCCGGGACTCGAGGCTACGAGCAGTACTTC
CDR3aa: CASSLAGTRGYEQYF